The 15 T cell receptor beta chains below were found in one sample sequenced in a study of blood T cell repertoires in COVID-19. Clones were read by immunoSEQ multiplex PCR, and TCRdb kept only the in-frame ones, dropping some. The table includes approximately 230,000 clones, roughly 90% detected once. The specimen sequenced was peripheral blood. Receptor source: a man aged 30-40 years who had recovered from COVID-19.

V gene TRBV5-1 combines with J gene TRBJ1-6; D ambiguous. The CDR3 spans 14 residues. Per the germline V gene, CDR1 is SGHRS and CDR2 is YFSETQ. V lost 4 bases and J 8 bases, leaving 13 bases between the germline ends. The CDR3 reads CASSDTGSHSPLHF. The CDR3 bases are TGCGCCAGCAGCGATACGGGATCCCATTCACCCCTCCACTTT.

The chain links TRBV4-3 to TRBJ1-1; tentative D call: TRBD1 (5 bases). Germline-derived CDR1 and CDR2 are LGHNA and YSLEER. The CDR3 covers 17 residues. V gave up 0 bases and J gave up 9 bases, with 23 bases separating them. The CDR3: CASSQEIGKTATSKAFF. The CDR3 coding sequence is TGCGCCAGCAGCCAAGAAATAGGGAAGACAGCCACCTCTAAAGCTTTCTTT.

This chain links TRBV7-2 with TRBJ1-5; D perhaps matches TRBD1 (6 bases). Germline CDR1 SGHTA, CDR2 FQGNSA. V was trimmed by 5 bases and J by 7 bases, leaving 18 bases between them. The length of the CDR3 is 15 residues. CDR3 amino acids: CASSLLLGATQPQHF. The CDR3 coding sequence is TGTGCCAGCAGCCTCCTATTGGGGGCGACACAGCCCCAGCATTTT.

The genes are TRBV15 and TRBJ1-4; D call uncertain. Per the germline V gene, CDR1 is LNHNV and CDR2 is YYDKDF (reference sequence). This CDR3 comprises 13 residues. Trimming stripped 1 base from V and 4 bases from J, with 4 bases between. The CDR3 DNA reads TGTGCCACCAGCAGAGGGCTTAATGAAAAACTGTTTTTT. Translation gives CATSRGLNEKLFF.

The chain recombines TRBV27 with TRBJ1-1; possible D gene TRBD1, 6 bases. V dropped 4 bases and J dropped 5 bases, with 14 bases sitting between them. The CDR3 runs to 14 residues. Germline CDR1 is MNHEY and CDR2 is SMNVEV (reference sequence). The CDR3 here is CASSSGGRQTEAFF. The CDR3 DNA reads TGTGCCAGCAGTTCGGGGGGGCGCCAAACTGAAGCTTTCTTT.

The J gene is TRBJ1-1, the V gene TRBV14, with D unresolved. Germline lookup yields CDR1 SGHDN and CDR2 FVKESK. The CDR3 runs to 14 residues. V dropped 1 base and J dropped 6 bases, with 12 bases sitting between them. The CDR3 is CASSQGRLSAEAFF. The CDR3 DNA follows: TGTGCCAGCAGCCAAGGCCGATTAAGCGCTGAAGCTTTCTTT.

This sequence joins TRBV2 and TRBJ2-7; TRBD1 matches at 8 bases. Losses at the gene ends were 7 bases for V and 1 base for J; bases not matched to a gene: 6. Germline V gene sequence: CDR1 SNHLY, CDR2 FYNNEI. This CDR3 region has 14 residues. The CDR3 loop reads CASNLDRASYEQYF. In DNA, the CDR3 is TGTGCCAGCAATCTGGACAGGGCATCCTACGAGCAGTACTTC.

The V gene is TRBV2, the J gene TRBJ1-5, with TRBD1 matching over 9 bases. The CDR3 loop spans 20 amino acids. With 0 bases clipped from V and 0 bases from J, the junction kept 12 bases outside the gene matches. CDR1 and CDR2 from the germline V gene are SNHLY and FYNNEI. This chain's CDR3 is CASSEAGSSGTGYSNQPQHF. The CDR3 DNA reads as TGTGCCAGCAGTGAAGCGGGGAGTTCCGGGACAGGGTATAGCAATCAGCCCCAGCATTTT.

The gene calls are TRBV6-5 and TRBJ1-3; possible D gene TRBD1, 5 bases. V was clipped by 0 bases and J by 3 bases, with 12 bases between them. The CDR3 runs 16 residues. Germline CDR1 MNHEY, CDR2 SVGAGI. The CDR3 here is CASSYSLWGIGNTIYF. The DNA of the CDR3 is TGTGCCAGCAGTTACTCGTTATGGGGCATTGGAAACACCATATATTTT.

This clone showed up many times. The J gene is TRBJ1-1, the V gene TRBV29-1, with TRBD1 matching over 8 bases. The CDR3 is made up of 14 amino acids. The junction had 6 bases not matched to a gene; V was cut back by 3 bases and J by 3 bases. Germline CDR1 and CDR2: SQVTM and ANQGSEA. The CDR3 nucleotides read TGCAGCGTTGATATGGGACAGGACTACACTGAAGCTTTCTTT. As protein: CSVDMGQDYTEAFF.

The chain recombines TRBV5-6 with TRBJ2-2, with D possibly TRBD2 on 5 matching bases. Per the germline V gene, CDR1 is SGHDT and CDR2 is YYEEEE. Between the trimmed V and J ends, which lost 4 bases and 5 bases, there was a span of 6 bases. The CDR3 loop spans 12 amino acids. CDR3 DNA sequence: TGTGCCAGCAGCCCGGGGACCGGGGAGCTGTTTTTT. Translated, it gives CASSPGTGELFF.

The rearrangement links TRBV3-1 (or the pseudogene TRBV3-2) to TRBJ1-2; D is undetermined. The V end was cut by 1 base, the J end by 6 bases, with 6 bases between. Germline CDR1 and CDR2: LGHDT and YNNKEL (reference sequence). The CDR3 loop spans 12 amino acids. The CDR3 bases are TGTGCCAGCAGCCAAGTCCGCGATGGCTACACCTTC. Amino acids: CASSQVRDGYTF.

V gene TRBV19 combines with J gene TRBJ2-1, with 7 bases that match TRBD2. V gave up 7 bases and J gave up 9 bases; unmatched junction bases: 12. The germline V gene has CDR1 LNHDA and CDR2 SQIVND (reference sequence). CDR3 length: 14 residues. CDR3 sequence: CASTLGLVGSEQFF. CDR3 bases: TGTGCCAGTACCCTCGGACTAGTCGGTAGTGAGCAGTTCTTC.

The chain has TRBV9 and TRBJ1-4, with no clear D. Germline-derived CDR1 and CDR2 are SGDLS and YYNGEE. The V gene lost 3 bases and the J gene lost 1 base, with 7 bases spanning the gap. The CDR3 consists of 14 residues. In DNA, the CDR3 is TGTGCCAGCAGCGACAGAAGAACTAATGAAAAACTGTTTTTT. Translating it yields CASSDRRTNEKLFF.

This rearrangement joins TRBV28 to TRBJ1-6; tentatively, D is TRBD1 (6 bases). The CDR3 runs 18 residues. V was trimmed by 6 bases and J by 7 bases, leaving 25 bases between them. Per the germline V gene, CDR1 is MDHEN and CDR2 is SYDVKM. CDR3 residues: CASRPTYNHGQSNSPLHF. The CDR3 region has the DNA TGTGCCAGCAGACCAACATACAACCACGGACAGTCGAATTCACCCCTCCACTTT. Full variable domain (outside the CDR3, taken from reference TRBV28 and TRBJ1-6): DVKVTQSSRYLVKRTGEKVFLECVQDMDHENMFWYRQDPGLGLRLIYFSYDVKMKEKGDIPEGYSVSREKKERFSLILESASTNQTSMYLCASRPTYNHGQSNSPLHFGNGTRLTVT.